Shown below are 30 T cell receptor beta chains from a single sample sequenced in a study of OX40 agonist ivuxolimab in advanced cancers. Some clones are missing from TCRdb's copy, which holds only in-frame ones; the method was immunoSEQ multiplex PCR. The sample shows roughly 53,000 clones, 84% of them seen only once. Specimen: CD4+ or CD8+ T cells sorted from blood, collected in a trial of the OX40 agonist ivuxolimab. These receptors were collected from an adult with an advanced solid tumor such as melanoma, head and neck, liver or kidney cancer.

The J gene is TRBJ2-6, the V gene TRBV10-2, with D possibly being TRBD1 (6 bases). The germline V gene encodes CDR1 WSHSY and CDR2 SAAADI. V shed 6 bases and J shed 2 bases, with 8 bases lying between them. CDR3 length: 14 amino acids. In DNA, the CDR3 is TGCGCCAGCAGAGGGGGAGCTGGGGCCAACGTCCTGACTTTC. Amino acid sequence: CASRGGAGANVLTF.

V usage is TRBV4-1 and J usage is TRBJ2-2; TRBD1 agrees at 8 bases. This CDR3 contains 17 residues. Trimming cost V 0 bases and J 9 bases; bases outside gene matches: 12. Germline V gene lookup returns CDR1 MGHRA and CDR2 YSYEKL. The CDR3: CASSQDGGRGRRRELFF. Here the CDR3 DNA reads TGCGCCAGCAGCCAAGATGGGGGCAGGGGGCGCCGTAGGGAGCTGTTTTTT.

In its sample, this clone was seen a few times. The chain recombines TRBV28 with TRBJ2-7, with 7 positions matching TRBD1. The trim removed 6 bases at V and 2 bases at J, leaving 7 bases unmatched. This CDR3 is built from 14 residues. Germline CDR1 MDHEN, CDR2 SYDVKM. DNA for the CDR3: TGTGCCAGCAGACCCAATACAGGGGCCTACGAGCAGTACTTC. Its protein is CASRPNTGAYEQYF. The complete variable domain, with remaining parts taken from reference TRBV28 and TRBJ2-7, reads DVKVTQSSRYLVKRTGEKVFLECVQDMDHENMFWYRQDPGLGLRLIYFSYDVKMKEKGDIPEGYSVSREKKERFSLILESASTNQTSMYLCASRPNTGAYEQYFGPGTRLTVT.

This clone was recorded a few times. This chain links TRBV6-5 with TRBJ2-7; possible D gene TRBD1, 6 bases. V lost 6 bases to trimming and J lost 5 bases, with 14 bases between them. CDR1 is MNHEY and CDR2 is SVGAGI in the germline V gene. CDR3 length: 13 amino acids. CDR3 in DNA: TGTGCCAGCAGGATAGGACAGTGGCACGAGCAGTACTTC. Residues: CASRIGQWHEQYF.

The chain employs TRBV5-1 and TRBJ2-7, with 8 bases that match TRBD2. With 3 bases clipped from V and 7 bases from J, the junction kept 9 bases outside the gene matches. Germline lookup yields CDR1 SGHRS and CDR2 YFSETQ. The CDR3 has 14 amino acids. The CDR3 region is CASSSTSGSREQYF. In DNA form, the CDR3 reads TGCGCCAGCAGCTCAACTAGCGGTTCGAGGGAGCAGTACTTC.

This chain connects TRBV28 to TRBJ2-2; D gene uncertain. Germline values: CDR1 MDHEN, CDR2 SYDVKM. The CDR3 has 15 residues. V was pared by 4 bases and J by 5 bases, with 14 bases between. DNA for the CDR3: TGTGCCAGCAGTTCTATAGTGGGGAAAACCGGGGAGCTGTTTTTT. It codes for CASSSIVGKTGELFF.

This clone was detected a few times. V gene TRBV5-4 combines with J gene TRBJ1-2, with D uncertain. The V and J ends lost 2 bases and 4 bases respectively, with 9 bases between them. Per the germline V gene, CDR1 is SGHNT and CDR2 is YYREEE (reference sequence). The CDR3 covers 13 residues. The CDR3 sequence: CASSLEESYGYTF. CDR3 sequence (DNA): TGTGCCAGCAGCTTAGAAGAATCCTATGGCTACACCTTC. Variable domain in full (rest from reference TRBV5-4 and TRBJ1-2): ETGVTQSPTHLIKTRGQQVTLRCSSQSGHNTVSWYQQALGQGPQFIFQYYREEENGRGNFPPRFSGLQFPNYSSELNVNALELDDSALYLCASSLEESYGYTFGSGTRLTVV.

This CDR3 is CAIRELAGGTNEQFF. The CDR3 bases are TGTGCCATCAGGGAACTAGCGGGAGGTACTAATGAGCAGTTCTTC. The chain recombines TRBV10-3 with TRBJ2-1, with 12 bases that match TRBD2. V was clipped by 6 bases and J by 7 bases; unmatched bases: 7. CDR3 length: 15 residues. Germline V gene data show CDR1 as ENHRY and CDR2 as SYGVKD.

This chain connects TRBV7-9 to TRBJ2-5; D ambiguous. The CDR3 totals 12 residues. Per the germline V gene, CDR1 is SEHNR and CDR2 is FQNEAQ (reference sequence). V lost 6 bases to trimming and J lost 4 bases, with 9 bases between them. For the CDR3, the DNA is TGTGCCAGCAGTCCCCACTTAGAGACCCAGTACTTC. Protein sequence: CASSPHLETQYF. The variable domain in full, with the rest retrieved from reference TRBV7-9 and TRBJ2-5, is DTGVSQNPRHKITKRGQNVTFRCDPISEHNRLYWYRQTLGQGPEFLTYFQNEAQLEKSRLLSDRFSAERPKGSFSTLEIQRTEQGDSAMYLCASSPHLETQYFGPGTRLLVL.

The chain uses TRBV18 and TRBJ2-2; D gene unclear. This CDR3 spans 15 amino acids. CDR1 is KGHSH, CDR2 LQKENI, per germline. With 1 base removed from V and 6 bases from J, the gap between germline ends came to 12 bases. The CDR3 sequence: CASSPLLGAPGELFF. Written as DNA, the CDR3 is TGTGCCAGCTCACCACTACTGGGCGCTCCCGGGGAGCTGTTTTTT.

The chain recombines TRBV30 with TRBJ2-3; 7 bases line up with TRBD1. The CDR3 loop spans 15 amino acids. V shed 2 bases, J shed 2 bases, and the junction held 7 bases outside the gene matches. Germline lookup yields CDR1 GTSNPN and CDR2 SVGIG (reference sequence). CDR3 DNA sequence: TGTGCCTGGAGTCCTCGGGACAGTTACACAGATACGCAGTATTTT. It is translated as CAWSPRDSYTDTQYF. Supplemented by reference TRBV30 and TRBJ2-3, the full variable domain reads SQTIHQWPATLVQPVGSPLSLECTVEGTSNPNLYWYRQAAGRGLQLLFYSVGIGQISSEVPQNLSASRPQDRQFILSSKKLLLSDSGFYLCAWSPRDSYTDTQYFGPGTRLTVL.

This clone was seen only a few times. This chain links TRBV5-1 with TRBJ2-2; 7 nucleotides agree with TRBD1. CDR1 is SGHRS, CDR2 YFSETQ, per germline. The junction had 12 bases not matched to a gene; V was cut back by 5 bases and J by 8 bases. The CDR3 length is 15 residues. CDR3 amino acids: CASRPNVDRAGELFF. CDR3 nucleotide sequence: TGCGCCAGCAGACCCAATGTTGACAGGGCTGGGGAGCTGTTTTTT.

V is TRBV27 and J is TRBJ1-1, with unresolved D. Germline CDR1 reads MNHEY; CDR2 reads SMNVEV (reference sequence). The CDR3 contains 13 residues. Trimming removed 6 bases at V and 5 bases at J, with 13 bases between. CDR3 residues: CASRLGAQTEAFF. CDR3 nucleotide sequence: TGTGCCAGCAGGTTGGGCGCGCAGACTGAAGCTTTCTTT.

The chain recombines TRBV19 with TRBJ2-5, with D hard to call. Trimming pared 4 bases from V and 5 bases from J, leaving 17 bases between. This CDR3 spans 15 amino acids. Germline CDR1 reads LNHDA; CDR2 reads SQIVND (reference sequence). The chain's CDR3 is CASSKGLGYLETQYF. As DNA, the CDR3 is TGTGCCAGTAGTAAGGGTCTAGGCTATCTGGAGACCCAGTACTTC.

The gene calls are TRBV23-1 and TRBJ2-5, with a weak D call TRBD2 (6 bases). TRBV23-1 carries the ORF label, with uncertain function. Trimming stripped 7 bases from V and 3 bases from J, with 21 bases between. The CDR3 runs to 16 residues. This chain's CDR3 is CASITPPLGGEETQYF. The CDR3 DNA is TGCGCCAGCATCACCCCCCCACTGGGGGGTGAAGAGACCCAGTACTTC.

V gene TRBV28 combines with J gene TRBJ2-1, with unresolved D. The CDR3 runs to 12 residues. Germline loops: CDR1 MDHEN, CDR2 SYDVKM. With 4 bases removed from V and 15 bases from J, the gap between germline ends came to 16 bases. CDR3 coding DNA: TGTGCCAGCAGTTCACGGATTCCATCTTTGTTCTTC. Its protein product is CASSSRIPSLFF.

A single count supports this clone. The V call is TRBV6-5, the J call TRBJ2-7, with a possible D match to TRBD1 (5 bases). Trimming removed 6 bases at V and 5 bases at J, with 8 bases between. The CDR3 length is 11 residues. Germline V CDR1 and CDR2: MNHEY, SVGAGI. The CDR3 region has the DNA TGTGCCAGCAGACAGGTCGACGAGCAGTACTTC. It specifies CASRQVDEQYF.

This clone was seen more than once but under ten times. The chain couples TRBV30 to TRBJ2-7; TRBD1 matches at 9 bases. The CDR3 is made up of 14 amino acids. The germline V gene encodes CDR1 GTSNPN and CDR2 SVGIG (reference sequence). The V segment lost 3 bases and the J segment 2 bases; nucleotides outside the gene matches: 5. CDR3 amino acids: CAWRGTGSAYEQYF. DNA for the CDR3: TGTGCCTGGAGGGGGACAGGGTCGGCCTACGAGCAGTACTTC.

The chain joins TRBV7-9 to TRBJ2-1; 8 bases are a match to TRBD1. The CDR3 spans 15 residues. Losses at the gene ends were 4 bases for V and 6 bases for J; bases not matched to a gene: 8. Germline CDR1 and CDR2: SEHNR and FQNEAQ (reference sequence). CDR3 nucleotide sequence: TGTGCCAGCAGCTACGACAGGGGTCGTCTCAATGAGCAGTTCTTC. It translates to CASSYDRGRLNEQFF.

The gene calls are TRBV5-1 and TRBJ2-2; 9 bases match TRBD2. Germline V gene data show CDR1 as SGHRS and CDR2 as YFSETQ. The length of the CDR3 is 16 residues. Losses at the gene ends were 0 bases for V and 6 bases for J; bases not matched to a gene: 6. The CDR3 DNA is TGCGCCAGCAGCTTGGCTACAAGCGGGAGGCCCGGGGAGCTGTTTTTT. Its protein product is CASSLATSGRPGELFF.

The CDR3 coding sequence is TGTGCCAGCAGCTTGCTTTTCCGGACTAGCCAAGAGACCCAGTACTTC. It is translated as CASSLLFRTSQETQYF. The rearrangement links TRBV5-6 to TRBJ2-5; the match to TRBD2 covers 7 bases. In germline, CDR1 is SGHDT, CDR2 YYEEEE. There are 16 residues in the CDR3. V lost 1 base to trimming and J lost 1 base; unmatched junction nucleotides: 7.

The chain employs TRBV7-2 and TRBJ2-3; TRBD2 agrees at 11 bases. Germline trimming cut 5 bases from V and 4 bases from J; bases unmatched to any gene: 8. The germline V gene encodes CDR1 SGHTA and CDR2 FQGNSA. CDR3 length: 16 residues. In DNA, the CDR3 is TGTGCCAGCAGCCCTCTAGCGGGAGGTGGGGCAGATACGCAGTATTTT. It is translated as CASSPLAGGGADTQYF.

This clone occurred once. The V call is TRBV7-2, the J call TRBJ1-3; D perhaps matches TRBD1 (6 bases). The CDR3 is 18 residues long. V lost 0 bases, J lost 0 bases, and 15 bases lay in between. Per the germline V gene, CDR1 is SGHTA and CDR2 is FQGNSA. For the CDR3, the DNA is TGTGCCAGCAGCTTAGCGGGGGCAGGGGCCCCCTCTGGAAACACCATATATTTT. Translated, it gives CASSLAGAGAPSGNTIYF.

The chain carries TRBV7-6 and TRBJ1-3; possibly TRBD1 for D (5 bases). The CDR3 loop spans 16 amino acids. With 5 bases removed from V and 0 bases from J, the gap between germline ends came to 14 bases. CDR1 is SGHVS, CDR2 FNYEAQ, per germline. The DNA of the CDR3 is TGTGCCAGCAGCCTAAGCGACAGTTTCTCTGGAAACACCATATATTTT. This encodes CASSLSDSFSGNTIYF.

This chain's CDR3 is CASSQNQGLGTDTQYF. The CDR3 DNA sequence: TGTGCCAGCAGCCAAAATCAGGGATTGGGCACAGATACGCAGTATTTT. The rearrangement links TRBV7-9 to TRBJ2-3; maybe TRBD1 (5 bases). Trimming shortened V by 5 bases and J by 1 base, and 16 bases separated the two germline ends. Germline-derived CDR1 and CDR2 are SEHNR and FQNEAQ (reference sequence). The CDR3 runs 16 residues. Full variable domain (missing parts from reference TRBV7-9 and TRBJ2-3): DTGVSQNPRHKITKRGQNVTFRCDPISEHNRLYWYRQTLGQGPEFLTYFQNEAQLEKSRLLSDRFSAERPKGSFSTLEIQRTEQGDSAMYLCASSQNQGLGTDTQYFGPGTRLTVL.

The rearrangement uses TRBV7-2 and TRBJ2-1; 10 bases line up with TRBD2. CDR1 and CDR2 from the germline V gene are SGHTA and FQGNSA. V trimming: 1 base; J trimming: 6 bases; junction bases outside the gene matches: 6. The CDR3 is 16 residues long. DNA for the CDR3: TGTGCCAGCAGCTTAGGTCCTAGCGGGGGAACCAATGAGCAGTTCTTC. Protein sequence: CASSLGPSGGTNEQFF.

CDR3 protein: CASSQVSNYEQYF. CDR3 coding DNA: TGTGCCAGCAGCCAAGTCTCGAACTACGAGCAGTACTTC. This rearrangement joins TRBV11-3 to TRBJ2-7, with D unclear. V was pared by 5 bases and J by 3 bases, with 11 bases between. CDR3 size: 13 residues. Germline values: CDR1 SGHNT, CDR2 YENEEA.

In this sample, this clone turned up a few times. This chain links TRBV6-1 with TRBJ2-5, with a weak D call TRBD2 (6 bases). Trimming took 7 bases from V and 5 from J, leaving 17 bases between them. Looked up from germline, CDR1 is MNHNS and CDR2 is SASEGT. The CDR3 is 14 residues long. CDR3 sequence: CASTERGLGETQYF. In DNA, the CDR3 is TGTGCCAGCACCGAACGGGGGTTGGGGGAGACCCAGTACTTC.

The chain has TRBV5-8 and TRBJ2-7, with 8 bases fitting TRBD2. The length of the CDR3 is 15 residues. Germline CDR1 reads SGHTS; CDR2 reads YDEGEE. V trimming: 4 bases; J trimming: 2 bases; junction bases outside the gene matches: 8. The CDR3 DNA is TGTGCCAGCAGCCCTGGACTAGCTCCGACCTACGAGCAGTACTTC. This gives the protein CASSPGLAPTYEQYF. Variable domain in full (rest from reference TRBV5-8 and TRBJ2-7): EAGVTQSPTHLIKTRGQQATLRCSPISGHTSVYWYQQALGLGLQFLLWYDEGEERNRGNFPPRFSGRQFPNYSSELNVNALELEDSALYLCASSPGLAPTYEQYFGPGTRLTVT.

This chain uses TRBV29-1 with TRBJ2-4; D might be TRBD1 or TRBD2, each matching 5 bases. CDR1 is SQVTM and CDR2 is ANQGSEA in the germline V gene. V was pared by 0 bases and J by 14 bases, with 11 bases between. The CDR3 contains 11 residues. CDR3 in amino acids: CSVEDYVGEYF. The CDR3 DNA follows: TGCAGCGTTGAAGACTATGTGGGGGAGTACTTC. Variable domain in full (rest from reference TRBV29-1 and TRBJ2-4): SAVISQKPSRDICQRGTSLTIQCQVDSQVTMMFWYRQQPGQSLTLIATANQGSEATYESGFVIDKFPISRPNLTFSTLTVSNMSPEDSSIYLCSVEDYVGEYFGAGTRLSVL.